The T cell receptor (beta chain) described here comes from a study of cytomegalovirus exposure and HLA in healthy donors. Study as a whole: One earlier analysis, a look at about 179 million T cells, found about 100 million unique TCR beta sequences. The Caucasian-associated ancestry cluster contained 81% of the approximately 400 genotyped donors. Study observations and caveats: A reported reduction in N-insertions relative to the approximately 670-donor mean was seen in an Asian-associated ancestry cluster in a later analysis.

With regard to this clone: Its target is unknown.

V lost 7 bases, J lost 4 bases, and 12 bases stayed unmatched. The germline gives CDR1 SQVTM, CDR2 ANQGSEA. This CDR3 contains 14 residues. The PCR contained 60 Vbeta and 13 Jbeta primers. TCRdb's copy holds only in-frame clones and misses some; the assay was immunoSEQ multiplex PCR. The repertoire holds 150,000 to 200,000 clones, with around three quarters as singletons. This chain joins TRBV29-1 and TRBJ2-5; 7 nucleotides match TRBD2. The source is a man aged 25-40 years in good health and CMV-seronegative. Sequencing used PBMCs. The CDR3 reads CSAVGAPGGETQYF. In DNA, the CDR3 is TGCAGCGCAGTAGGGGCACCGGGAGGAGAGACCCAGTACTTC.